A selection of T cell receptor beta chains follows, all from one sample in a study of blood T cell repertoires in COVID-19. Assay used: immunoSEQ multiplex PCR; TCRdb lists only in-frame clones, some missing. Here the sample spans 350,000 to 450,000 clones, 85% being singletons. Sample: peripheral blood. The receptors stem from a young woman with acute or convalescent COVID-19. CDR3s include the opening cysteine and the closing phenylalanine or tryptophan.

j_call | v_call | cdr3_aa
TRBJ1-1 | TRBV5-4 | CASSSTQGRSTEAFF
TRBJ2-7 | TRBV6-5 | CASSYSGLAEGEQYF
TRBJ1-2 | TRBV9 | CASRSGTGGYGYTF
TRBJ2-3 | TRBV2 | CASTGQGGEDTQYF
TRBJ2-1 | TRBV5-1 | CASSTLGQGADEQFF
TRBJ2-7 | TRBV29-1 | CSSLGGSYEQYF
TRBJ2-2 | TRBV5-1 | CASSLASGIDGELFF
TRBJ1-4 | TRBV9 | CASSSGGRVNEKLFF
TRBJ1-1 | TRBV4-1 | CASSPLGLRNTEAFF
TRBJ2-3 | TRBV4-1 | CASSQDLEGTSGRGPDTQYF